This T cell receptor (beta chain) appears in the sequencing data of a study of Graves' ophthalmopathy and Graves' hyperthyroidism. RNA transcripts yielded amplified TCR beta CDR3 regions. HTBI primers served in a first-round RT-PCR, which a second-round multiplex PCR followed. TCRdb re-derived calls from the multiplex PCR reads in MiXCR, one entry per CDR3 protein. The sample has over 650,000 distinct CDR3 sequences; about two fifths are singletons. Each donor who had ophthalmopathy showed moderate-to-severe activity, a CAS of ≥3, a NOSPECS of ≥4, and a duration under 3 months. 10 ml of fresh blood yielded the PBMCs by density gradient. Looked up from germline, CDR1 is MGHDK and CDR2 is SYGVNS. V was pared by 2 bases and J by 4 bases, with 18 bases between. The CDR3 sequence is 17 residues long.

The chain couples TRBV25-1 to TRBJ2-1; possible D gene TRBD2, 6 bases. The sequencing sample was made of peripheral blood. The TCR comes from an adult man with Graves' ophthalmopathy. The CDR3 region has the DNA TGTGCCAGCAGTGAAGATGGGATGGAGGGTCGGTACAATGAGCAGTTCTTC. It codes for CASSEDGMEGRYNEQFF.